This TCR beta chain was captured by sequencing in a study of OX40 agonist ivuxolimab in advanced cancers. Overall study context: Those treated in dose escalation had hepatocellular carcinoma, melanoma, renal cell cancer or head and neck cancer.

Assay: immunoSEQ multiplex PCR; the TCRdb copy retains only in-frame clones and omits some. Of about 63,000 clones listed, over 75% are singletons. CDR1 and CDR2 from the germline V gene are ENHRY and SYGVKD. The CDR3 has 15 amino acids. V trimming: 3 bases; J trimming: 6 bases; junction bases outside the gene matches: 8. As for this clone: Its antigen is not identified.

Study-wide findings and caveats: Among the lowest peripheral clonal expansion occurred in 0.1-3.0 mg/kg partial responders. Doses of 0.1 to 3.0 mg/kg were accompanied by clonal expansion of CD4+ and CD8+ blood T cells by week 6.

The chain couples TRBV10-3 to TRBJ2-7; 10 bases match TRBD1. The TCR originated in an adult with an advanced solid tumor such as melanoma, head and neck, liver or kidney cancer. Sequenced material: CD4+ or CD8+ T cells sorted from blood, taken in a trial of the OX40 agonist ivuxolimab. DNA of the CDR3: TGTGCCATCAGTGATACGGGGACAGGGGAGGGCGAGCAGTACTTC. Protein sequence: CAISDTGTGEGEQYF.